The sequence of this T cell receptor (beta chain) was determined in a study of blood T cell repertoires in COVID-19. Background on the study: Researchers got acute and convalescent COVID-19 samples from the United States, Italy and Spain.

Per the authors' pipeline: Amplification with reference gene primers provided the estimates of nucleated cell counts. TCRdb's copy holds only in-frame clones and misses some; the assay was immunoSEQ multiplex PCR. Clone size and V and J calls were adopted from that table, with D and trimming inferred from the DNA. Of roughly 220,000 clones listed, 70% to 85% are singletons. Participant-given clinical history determined each cohort assignment. Either two negative PCRs, clearance, or symptom resolution qualified Cohort 3 donors as recovered. Sequencing used PBMCs or T cells enriched from blood (not recorded which). The clonotype comes from a man between 35 and 55 years old who had recovered from COVID-19.

DNA for the CDR3: TGTGCCAGCAGACGATCCCTAAATCAGCCCCAGCATTTT. Protein: CASRRSLNQPQHF. The gene calls are TRBV28 and TRBJ1-5, with D unclear. The CDR3 loop spans 13 amino acids. Between the trimmed V and J ends, which lost 6 bases and 4 bases, there was a span of 10 bases. In germline, CDR1 is MDHEN, CDR2 SYDVKM. The variable domain in full, with the rest retrieved from reference TRBV28 and TRBJ1-5, is DVKVTQSSRYLVKRTGEKVFLECVQDMDHENMFWYRQDPGLGLRLIYFSYDVKMKEKGDIPEGYSVSREKKERFSLILESASTNQTSMYLCASRRSLNQPQHFGDGTRLSIL.